The 14 T cell receptor beta chains below were found in one sample sequenced in a study of blood T cell repertoires in COVID-19. Using immunoSEQ multiplex PCR, the repertoire was profiled, and TCRdb retains in-frame clones only, with some absent. Here the sample spans some 97,000 clones, roughly 87% being singletons. The sequenced material came from peripheral blood. These receptors were taken from a man aged 30-40 years in a cohort sampled during active COVID-19.

The sample holds one count of this clone. The rearrangement joins TRBV10-1 to TRBJ1-5; perhaps TRBD1 as D (6 bases). This CDR3 is built from 16 residues. Germline lookup yields CDR1 WNHNN and CDR2 SYGVQD (reference sequence). The V and J ends lost 2 bases and 4 bases respectively, with 15 bases between them. CDR3 DNA: TGCGCCAGCAGTGAGAATACAGGGACTACTAATCAGCCCCAGCATTTT. It codes for CASSENTGTTNQPQHF.

The genes are TRBV5-4 and TRBJ2-3, with 8 bases identical to TRBD2. The junction had 8 bases not matched to a gene; V was cut back by 2 bases and J by 3 bases. The CDR3 sequence is 16 residues long. Germline CDR1 SGHNT, CDR2 YYREEE (reference sequence). CDR3 nucleotide sequence: TGTGCCAGCAGCTTAGGAACGTCGGGGGGGACAGATACGCAGTATTTT. It specifies CASSLGTSGGTDTQYF.

This clone was detected once. The chain uses TRBV7-8 and TRBJ2-5, with 7 bases identical to TRBD1. The CDR3 length is 15 residues. From germline, CDR1 is SGHVS and CDR2 FQNEAQ. Trimming took 1 base from V and 5 from J; bases not matched to a gene: 7. This CDR3 reads CASSLEGAPTETQYF. The CDR3 nucleotides read TGTGCCAGCAGCTTAGAGGGGGCGCCTACGGAGACCCAGTACTTC.

The sample holds a few counts of this clone. The chain combines TRBV9 with TRBJ1-5; D possibly corresponds to TRBD1 (6 bases). Trimming took off 0 bases at V and 6 bases at J, with 10 bases between the two ends. The CDR3 has 14 amino acids. Germline V gene lookup returns CDR1 SGDLS and CDR2 YYNGEE. As DNA, the CDR3 is TGTGCCAGCAGCGTAGCAGGGGAAGGTCAGCCCCAGCATTTT. Translation: CASSVAGEGQPQHF.

The genes are TRBV10-2 and TRBJ1-3; D perhaps matches TRBD1 (6 bases). V lost 6 bases, J lost 4 bases, and 13 bases lay in between. The CDR3 totals 14 residues. CDR1 WSHSY and CDR2 SAAADI come from the germline V gene. The DNA for the CDR3 is TGCGCCAGCAGGCCCGGGACACCCGGAAACACCATATATTTT. Amino acid sequence: CASRPGTPGNTIYF.

This chain links TRBV28 with TRBJ2-2, with D unresolved. Germline V lookup: CDR1 MDHEN, CDR2 SYDVKM. Trimming took off 2 bases at V and 6 bases at J, with 7 bases between the two ends. The CDR3 loop spans 13 amino acids. CDR3 sequence: CASSLQAAGELFF. Here the CDR3 DNA reads TGTGCCAGCAGTTTACAGGCCGCCGGGGAGCTGTTTTTT.

The chain recombines TRBV27 with TRBJ2-1; 8 bases fit TRBD1. Trimming removed 5 bases from V and 7 bases from J; junction bases left unmatched: 7. CDR3 size: 14 residues. CDR1 is MNHEY, CDR2 SMNVEV, per germline (reference sequence). CDR3 amino acids: CASSIRQGRNEQFF. The CDR3 nucleotides read TGTGCCAGCAGTATACGACAGGGGAGGAATGAGCAGTTCTTC.

To note about this clone: A junction boundary mismatches the germline segment, possibly from a read error. J is TRBJ1-3 and V is TRBV7-2; a possible D gene is TRBD1 (6 bases). Germline-derived CDR1 and CDR2 are SGHTA and FQGNSA. The CDR3 covers 15 residues. The CDR3 here is CASSLDRSYGNTTYF. The CDR3 nucleotides read TGTGCCAGCAGCTTGGACAGATCTTATGGAAACACCACATATTTT.

The genes are TRBV6-4 and TRBJ2-6, with TRBD2 matching 9 bases. Germline V gene lookup returns CDR1 MRHNA and CDR2 SNTAGT. J was trimmed by 4 bases and V by 4 bases; bases with no gene match: 5. This CDR3 is 16 amino acids long. CDR3 sequence reads: CASSAGGGAGANVLTF. The DNA for the CDR3 is TGTGCCAGCAGTGCCGGCGGGGGGGCAGGGGCCAACGTCCTGACTTTC.

This clone was counted between two and nine times. This chain joins TRBV10-2 and TRBJ1-6, with 9 bases fitting TRBD1. CDR1 is WSHSY and CDR2 is SAAADI in the germline V gene. Unmatched junction bases numbered 4, after V lost 0 bases and J lost 10 bases. This CDR3 is built from 15 residues. CDR3 nucleotides: TGCGCCAGCAGTGAGTCGACAACAGGGGGCTCACCCCTCCACTTT. Its translation is CASSESTTGGSPLHF.

This clone has a handful of counts. V usage is TRBV4-1 and J usage is TRBJ2-5; 9 nucleotides line up with TRBD1. In germline, CDR1 is MGHRA, CDR2 YSYEKL. The ends lost 0 bases at V and 13 bases at J; junction bases unmatched: 15. The CDR3 is 16 amino acids. The CDR3 spells CASSQDAGTGWNQWYF. The CDR3 DNA is TGCGCCAGCAGCCAAGACGCCGGGACAGGGTGGAATCAATGGTACTTC.

This chain uses TRBV6-5 with TRBJ1-1; weak D call: TRBD1 (5 bases). The CDR3 has 15 residues. CDR1 MNHEY and CDR2 SVGAGI come from the germline V gene. Trimming removed 0 bases at V and 1 base at J, with 9 bases between. The CDR3: CASSYSTAGNTEAFF. The CDR3 bases are TGTGCCAGCAGTTACTCGACAGCCGGGAACACTGAAGCTTTCTTT.

The gene calls are TRBV7-2 and TRBJ2-1; 7 nucleotides match TRBD2. CDR3 size: 14 residues. Trimming took 5 bases from V and 12 from J; bases not matched to a gene: 13. Germline loops: CDR1 SGHTA, CDR2 FQGNSA. In DNA form, the CDR3 reads TGTGCCAGCAGCCCCCGGACTAGTCCGAACGGGCAGTTCTTC. It codes for CASSPRTSPNGQFF.

Comments on this clone: Additional DNA sequences in this sample encode the identical CDR3. The chain carries TRBV4-1 and TRBJ1-1, with TRBD1 matching over 7 bases. CDR1 and CDR2 (germline): MGHRA, YSYEKL. The J segment lost 3 bases and the V segment lost 4 bases, leaving 5 bases of the junction unmatched. The CDR3 covers 14 residues. CDR3 region: CASSRLTGDTEAFF. For the CDR3, the DNA is TGCGCCAGCAGCCGATTAACAGGGGACACTGAAGCTTTCTTT.